Listed below are T cell receptor beta chains from one sample, sequenced in a study of response to subunit inactivated influenza vaccine. Each CDR3 protein is one row after TCRdb ran MiXCR on the RT-PCR reads. The repertoire consists of over 800,000 distinct CDR3 sequences, with 21% occurring once and the leading ten covering roughly a tenth. Sample: PBMCs from blood, taken 5 days after vaccination. The receptors were gathered from a man between 45 and 60 years old who received an inactivated influenza vaccine. Both conserved end residues are part of each CDR3. D genes are given only for firm matches. Only part of the rows carry a size: once, few, many, or a class if the clone is expanded.

v_call,clone_size,d_call,j_call,cdr3_nt,cdr3_aa
TRBV7-9,few,-,TRBJ1-6,TGTGCCAGCAGCCCCCCAGGAGTTAATTCACCCCTCCACTTT,CASSPPGVNSPLHF
TRBV6-2/TRBV6-3,-,-,TRBJ2-3,TGTGCCAGCAGTTACAGACAGAGCGCAGATACGCAGTATTTT,CASSYRQSADTQYF
TRBV28,-,-,TRBJ1-1,TGTGCCAGCAGTTCACCGGGCCGTGGGACTGAAGCTTTCTTT,CASSSPGRGTEAFF
TRBV20-1,-,TRBD1,TRBJ2-7,TGCAGTGCTCGGACAGGGGGCTTTACTTTCTACGAGCAGTACTTC,CSARTGGFTFYEQYF
TRBV29-1,few,-,TRBJ1-1,TGCAGCGTTGACATCATCACTGAAGCTTTCTTT,CSVDIITEAFF
TRBV9,-,-,TRBJ2-7,TGTGCCAGCAGCGTAGCTCCGGGCAGCTCCTACGAGCAGTACTTC,CASSVAPGSSYEQYF
TRBV29-1,medium-sized,-,TRBJ2-3,TGCAGCGTTGAAGTTACGGGCCGCCAAGGCACGCAGTATTTT,CSVEVTGRQGTQYF
TRBV5-1,few,TRBD2,TRBJ2-5,TGCGCCAGCAGCTTGGTTGGGACTAGTGGTGTGGAGACCCAGTACTTC,CASSLVGTSGVETQYF
TRBV7-9,few,TRBD1,TRBJ1-2,TGTGCCAGCAGCCTCCCAGGGGGCGATGGCTACACCTTC,CASSLPGGDGYTF
TRBV5-6,many,-,TRBJ1-2,TGTGCCAGCAGCTTGACGGTTGGGGTCTATGGCTACACCTTC,CASSLTVGVYGYTF
TRBV5-1,few,-,TRBJ2-5,TGCGCCAGCAGCTTGCCTCGGGGCCGACTACCCCAAGAGACCCAGTACTTC,CASSLPRGRLPQETQYF
TRBV29-1,few,TRBD1,TRBJ2-7,TGCAGCGTTGATGGGCAGGGGGCCTACGAGCAGTACTTC,CSVDGQGAYEQYF
TRBV29-1,-,-,TRBJ1-2,TGCAGCGTTGAAATTTCCGGCTCCTCCTATGGCTACACCTTC,CSVEISGSSYGYTF
TRBV29-1,-,TRBD1,TRBJ2-1,TGCAGCGTTGAACCTAGGGACAGTTCATACTCCTACAATGAGCAGTTCTTC,CSVEPRDSSYSYNEQFF
TRBV6-5,-,-,TRBJ1-1,TGTGCCAGCACCGGGTCTAACACTGAAGCTTTCTTT,CASTGSNTEAFF
TRBV7-2,many,TRBD1,TRBJ2-7,TGTGCCAGCAGCTTAGTGGGACAGGTTTACGAGCAGTACTTC,CASSLVGQVYEQYF
TRBV20-1,-,TRBD2,TRBJ2-1,TGCAGTGCTAGGACTAGCGGGATTGGTGAGCAGTTCTTC,CSARTSGIGEQFF
TRBV18,-,TRBD2,TRBJ2-3,TGTGCCAGCTCACCACCTCCGGGACTAGCCACAGATACGCAGTATTTT,CASSPPPGLATDTQYF
TRBV5-1,few,-,TRBJ1-1,TGCGCCAGCAGGTTAACGGCCGGGACGGAGAACACTGAAGCTTTCTTT,CASRLTAGTENTEAFF
TRBV7-2,once,-,TRBJ1-5,TGTGCCAGCAGCTTGGGGGGCAGGGCGCAGCCCCAGCATTTT,CASSLGGRAQPQHF
TRBV28,-,-,TRBJ2-2,TGTGCCAGCAGTCTACCACTGCACACCGGGGAGCTGTTTTTT,CASSLPLHTGELFF
TRBV4-3,few,TRBD2,TRBJ2-2,TGCGCCAGCAGCCAAGATCGGGGACTAATGAACACCGGGGAGCTGTTTTTT,CASSQDRGLMNTGELFF
TRBV24-1,-,TRBD2,TRBJ2-6,TGTGCCACCAGTGATGCCGTACGCGGGGGACGCAACTCTGGGGCCAACGTCCTGACTTTC,CATSDAVRGGRNSGANVLTF
TRBV7-9,-,-,TRBJ2-7,TGTGCCAGCAGCTTATTGGCAGGGTCAGACGAGCAGTACTTC,CASSLLAGSDEQYF
TRBV5-5,-,TRBD1,TRBJ2-2,TGTGCCAGCAGCCCCCACACAGGGGGCGGAATCTCCGGGGAGCTGTTTTTT,CASSPHTGGGISGELFF
TRBV12-3/TRBV12-4,few,-,TRBJ1-1,TGTGCCAGCAGTTTATCCCGGGAGAAAGCTTTCTTT,CASSLSREKAFF
TRBV5-1,few,TRBD2,TRBJ2-1,TGCGCCAGCAGCTTCGGGACTAGTAGTGTCAATGAGCAGTTCTTC,CASSFGTSSVNEQFF
TRBV3-1,-,TRBD2,TRBJ2-1,TGTGCCAGCAGCCTCGGGGGGGCGGGAGGCCGCGTGGGACCGTTCTTC,CASSLGGAGGRVGPFF
TRBV6-1,-,-,TRBJ2-3,TGTGCCAGCAGTGCTGGCGTCCAAAGCACAGATACGCAGTATTTT,CASSAGVQSTDTQYF
TRBV12-3/TRBV12-4,-,-,TRBJ1-1,TGTGCCAGCAGTTTAGATCCGAGCACTGAAGCTTTCTTT,CASSLDPSTEAFF
TRBV5-6,few,TRBD1,TRBJ2-3,TGTGCCAGCAGCTTCGGACAGGGGGCCCGTACGCAGTATTTT,CASSFGQGARTQYF
TRBV4-3,-,TRBD2,TRBJ2-3,TGCGCCAGCAGCCAAGGGGGCGGGGGAATGGCGGATACGCAGTATTTT,CASSQGGGGMADTQYF
TRBV20-1,few,TRBD1,TRBJ2-1,TGCAGTGCCGGGACAGACAATTACAATGAGCAGTTCTTC,CSAGTDNYNEQFF
TRBV5-1,-,TRBD1,TRBJ1-1,TGCGCCAGCAGCTTGGATTCCCCGGGACAGGTGAACACTGAAGCTTTCTTT,CASSLDSPGQVNTEAFF
TRBV7-9,many,TRBD1,TRBJ2-1,TGTGCCATAACGGGGACAGGGATCAATGAGCAGTTCTTC,CAITGTGINEQFF
TRBV29-1,-,-,TRBJ2-5,TGCAGCGTCGCTCCAGGTAGAGAGACCCAGTACTTC,CSVAPGRETQYF
TRBV12-3/TRBV12-4,few,-,TRBJ2-5,TGTGCCAGCAACAGGGCACCACAAGAGACCCAGTACTTC,CASNRAPQETQYF
TRBV24-1,-,TRBD1,TRBJ2-1,TGTGCCACCAGTGAACCAGGGGGCGTGAGCTACAATGAGCAGTTCTTC,CATSEPGGVSYNEQFF
TRBV5-8,-,-,TRBJ2-2,TGTGCCAGCAGCTTGTATCGCAGGACTCCGAACACCGGGGAGCTGTTTTTT,CASSLYRRTPNTGELFF
TRBV10-3,-,-,TRBJ2-7,TGTGCCATCGCCCGGGGAACCTACGAGCAGTACTTC,CAIARGTYEQYF
TRBV11-2,-,TRBD1,TRBJ2-5,TGTGCCAGCAGCTTAGATGTGGCAGGGGGCGAAGAGACCCAGTACTTC,CASSLDVAGGEETQYF
TRBV28,few,-,TRBJ1-1,TGTGCCAGCAGTCTCTACACAGAGAACACTGAAGCTTTCTTT,CASSLYTENTEAFF
TRBV10-2,few,TRBD1,TRBJ1-1,TGCGCCAGCAGTGACAGGGGGAAAAAAGCTTTCTTT,CASSDRGKKAFF
TRBV15,-,-,TRBJ1-2,TGTGCCACCAGCAGAGATTTGGTTAACTATGGCTACACCTTC,CATSRDLVNYGYTF
TRBV5-6,few,-,TRBJ1-6,TGTGCCAGCTACGCACAGGGTCTTGGTAATTCACCCCTCCACTTT,CASYAQGLGNSPLHF
TRBV29-1,few,-,TRBJ2-1,TGCAGCGTTGTCCTTTTTGAGCGGAGTTTATACAATGAGCAGTTCTTC,CSVVLFERSLYNEQFF
TRBV27,-,-,TRBJ2-1,TGTGCCAGCAGTTTAGGACCCCCGAGAAACAATGAGCAGTTCTTC,CASSLGPPRNNEQFF
TRBV25-1,-,TRBD2,TRBJ2-5,TGTGCCAGCAGTCCTAGCGGGGGTTCAGGAGAGACCCAGTACTTC,CASSPSGGSGETQYF
TRBV27,few,-,TRBJ2-5,TGTGCCAGCAGCCCCGTCGCCCCAACAGAGACCCAGTACTTC,CASSPVAPTETQYF
TRBV6-2/TRBV6-3,-,TRBD1,TRBJ2-2,TGTGCCAGCAGGCGGGACAGGGGGCGAACCGGGGAGCTGTTTTTT,CASRRDRGRTGELFF
TRBV20-1,-,-,TRBJ2-3,TGCAGTGCTAGAGCCGGTGGAGACCCACGACTGTATTTT,CSARAGGDPRLYF
TRBV6-2/TRBV6-3,-,-,TRBJ2-3,TGTGCCAGCACACCCAGGTCAGGGAAGGGCACAGATACGCAGTATTTT,CASTPRSGKGTDTQYF
TRBV13,few,TRBD2,TRBJ2-7,TGTGCCAGCAGCACCCACCCGGGACTAGCGGGAAGCGAGCAGTACTTC,CASSTHPGLAGSEQYF
TRBV6-2/TRBV6-3,-,-,TRBJ2-3,TGTGCCAGCAGTTATCCACTGGCCCAGACAGGCACAGATACGCAGTATTTT,CASSYPLAQTGTDTQYF
TRBV12-3/TRBV12-4,few,-,TRBJ2-5,TGTGCCAGCAGTCCCCAGGGCTACCCGGTACAGACCCAGTACTTC,CASSPQGYPVQTQYF
TRBV14,few,-,TRBJ2-3,TGTGCCAGCAGCCAATCCGACATCCGAACAGATACGCAGTATTTT,CASSQSDIRTDTQYF
TRBV7-2,-,-,TRBJ2-4,TGTGCCAGCAGCTATAGATGGGGGGCCAAAAACATTCAGTACTTC,CASSYRWGAKNIQYF